The 17 T cell receptor beta chains presented below share a single source sample, sequenced in a study of T cell responses to AZD1222 COVID-19 vaccine. Some clones are missing from TCRdb's copy, which holds only in-frame ones; the method was immunoSEQ multiplex PCR. The data show just under 80,000 clones, more than 90% seen once. Here the sequenced sample was peripheral blood, taken 28 days after the second AZD1222 dose. The receptor source for this set is an adult who received the AZD1222 COVID-19 vaccine.

The chain is built from TRBV2 and TRBJ2-3, with 11 bases aligning to TRBD2. Germline V gives CDR1 SNHLY, CDR2 FYNNEI. V lost 6 bases, J lost 4 bases, and 9 bases stayed unmatched. This CDR3 spans 16 amino acids. The CDR3 DNA reads as TGTGCCAGCAGACGAATGACTAGCGGGGCGGCAGATACGCAGTATTTT. It translates to CASRRMTSGAADTQYF.

This clone has a single count. The CDR3 here is CASSQDGGRASYNEQFF. Written as DNA, the CDR3 is TGCGCCAGCAGCCAAGATGGAGGGAGGGCGTCCTACAATGAGCAGTTCTTC. The rearrangement uses TRBV4-1 and TRBJ2-1, with TRBD2 matching 7 bases. CDR1 MGHRA and CDR2 YSYEKL come from the germline V gene. This CDR3 is 17 amino acids long. Losses at the gene ends were 0 bases for V and 1 base for J; bases not matched to a gene: 6.

The V gene is TRBV3-1 (or the pseudogene TRBV3-2), the J gene TRBJ1-2; TRBD1 aligns across 9 bases. Unmatched junction bases numbered 10, after V lost 4 bases and J lost 7 bases. There are 15 residues in the CDR3. Germline V gene lookup returns CDR1 LGHDT and CDR2 YNNKEL (reference sequence). The CDR3 DNA is TGTGCCAGCAGCCCTTCGGGACAGGGCCGCCTTGGCTACACCTTC. This translates into CASSPSGQGRLGYTF.

The CDR3 reads CASSAGRNTGELFF. CDR3 nucleotide sequence: TGTGCCAGCAGTGCTGGGAGGAACACCGGGGAGCTGTTTTTT. The chain employs TRBV6-4 and TRBJ2-2; weak D call: TRBD2 (5 bases). V lost 4 bases and J lost 1, with 7 bases in between. This CDR3 has 14 residues. Germline CDR1 is MRHNA and CDR2 is SNTAGT.

CDR3 in DNA: TGTGCCAGCAGCGTAGCCGCAGGGGGGTCCTACGAGCAGTACTTC. Translating gives CASSVAAGGSYEQYF. The chain joins TRBV9 to TRBJ2-7; possibly TRBD1 for D (7 bases). The length of the CDR3 is 15 residues. Per germline, CDR1 SGDLS and CDR2 YYNGEE. Trimming pared 0 bases from V and 1 base from J, leaving 11 bases between.

V and J are TRBV6-5 and TRBJ2-5; 9 bases are a match to TRBD2. This CDR3 is 16 amino acids long. CDR1 MNHEY and CDR2 SVGAGI come from the germline V gene. The junction had 11 bases not matched to a gene; V was cut back by 4 bases and J by 5 bases. CDR3 DNA sequence: TGTGCCAGCAGTTTCTCTAGCGGGAAATCGCGGGAGACCCAGTACTTC. This gives the protein CASSFSSGKSRETQYF.

This rearrangement joins TRBV10-1 to TRBJ2-2; 7 bases line up with TRBD1. Per germline, CDR1 WNHNN and CDR2 SYGVQD (reference sequence). The CDR3 is 15 amino acids. The ends lost 5 bases at V and 0 bases at J; junction bases unmatched: 3. The CDR3 region is CASSSGTANTGELFF. DNA of the CDR3: TGCGCCAGCAGTTCCGGGACAGCGAACACCGGGGAGCTGTTTTTT.

The chain recombines TRBV6-6 with TRBJ2-1, with unresolved D. V was shortened by 6 bases and J by 4 bases, with 16 bases between the two germline ends. Germline CDR1 is MNHNY and CDR2 is SVGAGI (reference sequence). The CDR3 has 15 amino acids. As DNA, the CDR3 is TGTGCCAGCAGCCTCCCCTTTGGAAGGTACAATGAGCAGTTCTTC. It codes for CASSLPFGRYNEQFF.

This clone was counted a few times. V is TRBV19 and J is TRBJ2-7; 7 nucleotides line up with TRBD1. V lost 1 base and J lost 5; bases outside the gene matches: 11. Germline lookup yields CDR1 LNHDA and CDR2 SQIVND (reference sequence). The CDR3 totals 16 residues. The CDR3 DNA sequence: TGTGCCAGTAGTATAGCCCAGACAGGGAGCTTTGACGAGCAGTACTTC. This encodes CASSIAQTGSFDEQYF.

V gene TRBV5-8 combines with J gene TRBJ2-5, with D uncertain. V lost 4 bases and J 5 bases, leaving 18 bases between the germline ends. The CDR3 contains 15 residues. Per germline, CDR1 SGHTS and CDR2 YDEGEE. CDR3 coding DNA: TGTGCCAGCAGCCGATACGGTGGGATGGCTGAGACCCAGTACTTC. This translates into CASSRYGGMAETQYF.

The gene calls are TRBV21-1 and TRBJ2-5. TRBV21-1 is noted as a pseudogene. This CDR3 is built from 15 residues. CDR3 sequence (DNA): TGTGCCAGCAGCACTCGGACCGGCCGGCAAGAGACCCAGTACTTC. Its protein is CASSTRTGRQETQYF.

J is TRBJ2-3 and V is TRBV4-3; TRBD2 aligns across 10 bases. The V segment lost 9 bases and the J segment 4 bases; nucleotides outside the gene matches: 7. The CDR3 contains 14 residues. Germline CDR1 LGHNA, CDR2 YSLEER. The CDR3, as DNA: TGCGCCAGTTCGAAGCGGGAGGGAGCAGATACGCAGTATTTT. Translating gives CASSKREGADTQYF.

V gene TRBV6-1 combines with J gene TRBJ1-2; D call uncertain. Germline loops: CDR1 MNHNS, CDR2 SASEGT. V dropped 2 bases and J dropped 4 bases, with 14 bases sitting between them. This CDR3 spans 15 amino acids. The CDR3 DNA reads as TGTGCCAGCAGTGAACCTATTACCTCCCCCTATGGCTACACCTTC. Its protein is CASSEPITSPYGYTF.

The rearrangement uses TRBV7-9 and TRBJ2-3; D tentatively reads TRBD1 or TRBD2 (6 bases each). Trimming pared 5 bases from V and 2 bases from J, leaving 14 bases between. Germline V gives CDR1 SEHNR, CDR2 FQNEAQ (reference sequence). This CDR3 is 15 amino acids long. CDR3 nucleotide sequence: TGTGCCAGCAGCCCAACTAGGGGGGCCACAGATACGCAGTATTTT. Residues: CASSPTRGATDTQYF.

V is TRBV5-1 and J is TRBJ2-7; 10 bases match TRBD1. Looked up from germline, CDR1 is SGHRS and CDR2 is YFSETQ. This CDR3 is 14 amino acids long. The trim removed 4 bases at V and 5 bases at J, leaving 6 bases unmatched. The CDR3: CASSGGQGINEQYF. Here the CDR3 DNA reads TGCGCCAGCAGCGGGGGACAGGGGATCAACGAGCAGTACTTC.

The sample holds a few counts of this clone. The chain carries TRBV18 and TRBJ2-7; 7 bases map to TRBD2. The CDR3 consists of 15 residues. Germline CDR1 reads KGHSH; CDR2 reads LQKENI. The V and J ends lost 0 bases and 2 bases, in that order; junction bases with no gene match: 4. In DNA form, the CDR3 reads TGTGCCAGCTCACCACCAAGCGGGGCAACCTACGAGCAGTACTTC. It yields the protein CASSPPSGATYEQYF.

The chain is built from TRBV7-9 and TRBJ2-7; 8 positions match TRBD2. Germline V gene data show CDR1 as SEHNR and CDR2 as FQNEAQ (reference sequence). The trim removed 3 bases at V and 3 bases at J, leaving 10 bases unmatched. CDR3 length: 16 amino acids. The CDR3 sequence is CASSFGRREGLYEQYF. CDR3 sequence (DNA): TGTGCCAGCAGCTTCGGGCGTCGGGAGGGCCTCTACGAGCAGTACTTC.